Sequencing of this TCR beta chain was carried out in a study of blood T cell repertoires in COVID-19. The CDR3 is 12 amino acids. Germline CDR1 reads LNHDA; CDR2 reads SQIVND (reference sequence). The trim removed 5 bases at V and 7 bases at J, leaving 1 base unmatched. Sequenced by immunoSEQ multiplex PCR; TCRdb stores in-frame clones only, minus some. The repertoire includes around 190,000 clones, roughly 80% of them detected once, and approximately 6.9% sits in the top ten. V gene TRBV19 combines with J gene TRBJ2-1; 8 bases are a match to TRBD1. The receptor comes from a man in his sixties with acute or convalescent COVID-19. Sequencing was carried out using peripheral blood. This CDR3 is CASSQGANEQFF. CDR3 coding DNA: TGTGCCAGTAGTCAGGGGGCGAATGAGCAGTTCTTC.